Each of the 2 T cell receptor beta chains below was sequenced from the same sample in a study of spatial heterogeneity in lung cancer. These receptors lack a known antigen. One entry per CDR3 protein, called by TCRdb with MiXCR from the 5' RACE reads. Here the sample spans about 23,000 distinct CDR3 sequences, under 8% being singletons. Findings and caveats of the study: Expanded alpha and beta TCR counts within tumors tracked tumor mutation counts.

Regarding time point: sample taken at primary tumor resection. Sequencing was performed on lung tumor tissue, taken at surgery. The receptors were sampled from a male donor with early-stage non-small cell lung cancer.

This clonotype has just a few counts. The chain combines TRBV9 with TRBJ2-7; D uncertain. The germline V and J ends were trimmed by 0 bases and 6 bases, with 13 bases remaining between them. The length of the CDR3 is 14 residues. Germline lookup yields CDR1 SGDLS and CDR2 YYNGEE. The CDR3 loop reads CASSVGGRFAEQYF. The CDR3 nucleotides are TGTGCCAGCAGCGTAGGTGGCAGATTTGCCGAGCAGTACTTC.

The V and J genes are TRBV7-9 and TRBJ2-1; D is undetermined. CDR3 size: 13 residues. Germline-derived CDR1 and CDR2 are SEHNR and FQNEAQ (reference sequence). The V end was cut by 1 base, the J end by 6 bases, with 7 bases between. The CDR3 loop is CASSLGVFNEQFF. The CDR3 nucleotides read TGTGCCAGCAGCTTAGGAGTCTTCAATGAGCAGTTCTTC.